The 23 T cell receptor beta chains listed next were all sequenced from one sample in a study of blood T cell repertoires in COVID-19. Data came from immunoSEQ multiplex PCR; TCRdb stores just in-frame clones and leaves some out. Among 210,000 or so clones listed, more than 70% were seen once. Material for sequencing was PBMCs or T cells enriched from blood (not recorded which). The receptors here all came from a woman aged 40-49 years with acute COVID-19.

This chain joins TRBV19 and TRBJ1-1; no definite D call. The ends were cut back, 3 bases at V and 3 bases at J, with 11 bases in the middle. Per germline, CDR1 LNHDA and CDR2 SQIVND (reference sequence). The CDR3 is 14 residues long. CDR3 amino acids: CASSILLRDTEAFF. CDR3 sequence (DNA): TGTGCCAGTAGTATCCTCCTCCGGGACACTGAAGCTTTCTTT.

The CDR3 DNA sequence: TGTGCCAGCTACCGACAGGGGCTTTGGGAGACCCAGTACTTC. This translates into CASYRQGLWETQYF. The chain combines TRBV28 with TRBJ2-5; TRBD1 matches at 8 bases. J lost 5 bases, V lost 8 bases, and 10 bases had no gene match. CDR3 length: 14 amino acids. CDR1 and CDR2 (germline): MDHEN, SYDVKM.

The chain carries TRBV12-5 and TRBJ2-6; 9 nucleotides agree with TRBD1. The junction had 12 bases not matched to a gene; V was cut back by 2 bases and J by 1 base. The V gene's germline CDR1 is LGHNT and CDR2 FRNRAP. The CDR3 is 20 residues long. This CDR3 is CASGLKPPQGARSGANVLTF. The CDR3 coding sequence is TGTGCTAGTGGTTTGAAACCACCACAGGGGGCGCGTTCTGGGGCCAACGTCCTGACTTTC.

This clone was observed a single time. This chain connects TRBV6-5 to TRBJ2-7, with 7 bases matching TRBD1. The CDR3 consists of 12 residues. Germline trimming cut 5 bases from V and 5 bases from J; bases unmatched to any gene: 3. Germline-derived CDR1 and CDR2 are MNHEY and SVGAGI. The CDR3 DNA reads as TGTGCCAGCAGTCGCAGGGGGAACGAGCAGTACTTC. Translated: CASSRRGNEQYF.

The CDR3 protein is CASSSPGRRVNEQFF. As DNA, the CDR3 is TGTGCCAGCAGCTCGCCGGGACGGAGGGTGAATGAGCAGTTCTTC. The rearrangement links TRBV7-9 to TRBJ2-1; perhaps TRBD2 as D (6 bases). The CDR3 runs 15 residues. Germline V gene lookup returns CDR1 SEHNR and CDR2 FQNEAQ (reference sequence). The V gene lost 4 bases and the J gene lost 7 bases, with 17 bases spanning the gap.

This clone was seen more than once but under ten times. The J gene is TRBJ2-5, the V gene TRBV7-9; D gene uncertain. This CDR3 comprises 11 residues. Trimming left V 5 bases short and J 7 bases short, with 8 bases between. CDR1 SEHNR and CDR2 FQNEAQ come from the germline V gene (reference sequence). In DNA form, the CDR3 reads TGTGCCAGCAGCCCCCAGGTGACCCAGTACTTC. Translating gives CASSPQVTQYF.

The DNA of the CDR3 is TGTGCCTGGAGTGACGGAGGAGACAACACTGAAGCTTTCTTT. It encodes CAWSDGGDNTEAFF. V gene TRBV30 combines with J gene TRBJ1-1; no firm D call. The CDR3 spans 14 residues. The V and J ends lost 1 base and 2 bases respectively, with 11 bases between them. Looked up from germline, CDR1 is GTSNPN and CDR2 is SVGIG (reference sequence).

This chain connects TRBV5-1 to TRBJ2-7; 12 bases are shared with TRBD2. Germline CDR1 is SGHRS and CDR2 is YFSETQ. This CDR3 is 16 amino acids long. After removal of 4 bases from V and 3 bases from J, the junction contained 8 bases not matched to a gene. The CDR3 DNA reads as TGCGCCAGCAGCAACGTACTAGCGGGAGGAAACTACGAGCAGTACTTC. Protein: CASSNVLAGGNYEQYF.

V and J are TRBV7-8 and TRBJ2-7, with D possibly being TRBD2 (5 bases). The germline V and J ends were trimmed by 1 base and 6 bases, with 13 bases remaining between them. Germline V CDR1 and CDR2: SGHVS, FQNEAQ. The CDR3 extends over 14 amino acids. CDR3 sequence: CASSLGELIGEQYF. CDR3 in DNA: TGTGCCAGCAGCTTAGGGGAGTTGATTGGCGAGCAGTACTTC.

This clone was seen ten or more times. The chain combines TRBV9 with TRBJ2-7; tentatively, D is TRBD2 (6 bases). This CDR3 region has 14 residues. The V and J ends lost 3 bases and 4 bases respectively, with 14 bases between them. Germline V gene lookup returns CDR1 SGDLS and CDR2 YYNGEE. The CDR3 DNA sequence: TGTGCCAGCAGCGCCTCATCCGCGGGGTACGAGCAGTACTTC. Translated: CASSASSAGYEQYF. The entire variable domain, with the rest obtained from reference TRBV9 and TRBJ2-7, is as follows: DSGVTQTPKHLITATGQRVTLRCSPRSGDLSVYWYQQSLDQGLQFLIQYYNGEERAKGNILERFSAQQFPDLHSELNLSSLELGDSALYFCASSASSAGYEQYFGPGTRLTVT.

With respect to this clone: An end of the junction does not agree with germline; a read error may underlie this. J is TRBJ1-6 and V is TRBV6-5; no definite D call. CDR1 and CDR2 (germline): MNHEY, SVGAGI. This CDR3 contains 15 residues. Here the CDR3 reads CASRGPLSSNSPLHF. The CDR3 coding sequence is TGTGCCAGCCGAGGGCCCCTATCCTCTAATTCACCCCTCCACTTT.

The chain is built from TRBV19 and TRBJ2-6, with D perhaps TRBD2 (5 bases). Germline CDR1 reads LNHDA; CDR2 reads SQIVND (reference sequence). This CDR3 region has 13 residues. V was trimmed by 3 bases and J by 13 bases, leaving 13 bases between them. CDR3 residues: CASSIAGTGVLTF. CDR3 nucleotide sequence: TGTGCCAGTAGTATTGCAGGTACGGGGGTCCTGACTTTC.

Concerning this clone itself: Different DNA sequences within this sample yield the same CDR3. J is TRBJ2-7 and V is TRBV6-5, with 10 bases fitting TRBD2. Trimming at V came to 2 bases and at J to 3 bases, leaving 7 bases not matched to a gene. The germline CDR1 and CDR2 sequences are MNHEY and SVGAGI. CDR3 length: 16 amino acids. The CDR3 sequence: CASSYKRASGSYEQYF. CDR3 coding DNA: TGTGCCAGCAGTTACAAGCGGGCTAGCGGGAGCTACGAGCAGTACTTC.

J is TRBJ2-7 and V is TRBV2; D unresolved. The germline V gene encodes CDR1 SNHLY and CDR2 FYNNEI. CDR3 length equals 13 residues. V lost 3 bases and J lost 1, with 7 bases in between. The CDR3 nucleotides read TGTGCCAGCAGTGATGGGCAGTCCTACGAGCAGTACTTC. As protein: CASSDGQSYEQYF.

The rearrangement joins TRBV19 to TRBJ1-1, with a weak D call TRBD1 (5 bases). Germline V gene data show CDR1 as LNHDA and CDR2 as SQIVND (reference sequence). This CDR3 is 14 amino acids long. V was shortened by 4 bases and J by 6 bases, with 15 bases between the two germline ends. The CDR3 bases are TGTGCCAGTAGTAATCCGGGGGTATGGCCTGAAGCTTTCTTT. This gives the protein CASSNPGVWPEAFF.

The chain combines TRBV7-3 with TRBJ2-1, with D possibly matching TRBD1 (6 bases). The length of the CDR3 is 11 residues. In germline, CDR1 is SGHTA, CDR2 FQGTGA. V was clipped by 5 bases and J by 7 bases, with 6 bases between them. The CDR3 bases are TGTGCCAGCAGCCAGGGGAATGAGCAGTTCTTC. This gives the protein CASSQGNEQFF.

The rearrangement links TRBV19 to TRBJ2-1, with 8 positions matching TRBD2. Germline V CDR1 and CDR2: LNHDA, SQIVND (reference sequence). The CDR3 contains 15 residues. J was trimmed by 6 bases and V by 7 bases; bases with no gene match: 11. CDR3 region: CASTPLAGGSNEQFF. The CDR3 nucleotides read TGTGCCAGTACCCCACTCGCGGGAGGTAGCAATGAGCAGTTCTTC.

The chain links TRBV7-9 to TRBJ1-6; no firm D call. This CDR3 is built from 15 residues. V shed 1 base and J shed 7 bases, with 11 bases lying between them. Germline V gene data show CDR1 as SEHNR and CDR2 as FQNEAQ (reference sequence). The CDR3, as DNA: TGTGCCAGCAGCTTAGGCAGGACGGGGAATTCACCCCTCCACTTT. Translating gives CASSLGRTGNSPLHF.

This chain connects TRBV9 to TRBJ1-2, with D possibly matching TRBD1 (5 bases). Germline V CDR1 and CDR2: SGDLS, YYNGEE. The CDR3 runs 17 residues. V was pared by 6 bases and J by 3 bases, with 24 bases between. The CDR3 here is CASTLLQRGGVDYGYTF. As DNA, the CDR3 is TGTGCCAGCACCCTACTACAGCGGGGAGGGGTAGACTATGGCTACACCTTC.

A single count supports this clone. The rearrangement joins TRBV6-1 to TRBJ1-6; D might be TRBD1 (6 bases). Germline V CDR1 and CDR2: MNHNS, SASEGT. Deletions cut 3 bases from V and 6 bases from J, with 9 bases between. The CDR3 length is 14 residues. Here the CDR3 reads CASSERTANSPLHF. In DNA, the CDR3 is TGTGCCAGCAGTGAGAGGACAGCTAATTCACCCCTCCACTTT.

V usage is TRBV7-8 and J usage is TRBJ1-4; D unclear. Per the germline V gene, CDR1 is SGHVS and CDR2 is FQNEAQ. V was pared by 10 bases and J by 0 bases, with 15 bases between. The CDR3 runs to 15 residues. The CDR3 sequence is CAIPLAGATNEKLFF. Here the CDR3 DNA reads TGTGCCATCCCCCTGGCCGGAGCAACTAATGAAAAACTGTTTTTT.

This clone showed up just once. J is TRBJ1-1 and V is TRBV29-1; D might be TRBD1 (5 bases). The length of the CDR3 is 17 residues. The germline V gene has CDR1 SQVTM and CDR2 ANQGSEA. Trimming took off 5 bases at V and 3 bases at J, with 25 bases between the two ends. CDR3 region: CSVNRATQLRGDTEAFF. In DNA, the CDR3 is TGCAGCGTTAATAGGGCCACCCAGCTGCGGGGGGACACTGAAGCTTTCTTT.

This chain joins TRBV7-3 and TRBJ1-4, with 10 bases aligning to TRBD1. The CDR3 runs to 15 residues. CDR1 and CDR2 from the germline V gene are SGHTA and FQGTGA. V lost 5 bases and J lost 7; bases outside the gene matches: 7. The CDR3 spells CASSLTGGTGEKLFF. DNA of the CDR3: TGTGCCAGCAGCCTGACAGGGGGCACGGGTGAAAAACTGTTTTTT.